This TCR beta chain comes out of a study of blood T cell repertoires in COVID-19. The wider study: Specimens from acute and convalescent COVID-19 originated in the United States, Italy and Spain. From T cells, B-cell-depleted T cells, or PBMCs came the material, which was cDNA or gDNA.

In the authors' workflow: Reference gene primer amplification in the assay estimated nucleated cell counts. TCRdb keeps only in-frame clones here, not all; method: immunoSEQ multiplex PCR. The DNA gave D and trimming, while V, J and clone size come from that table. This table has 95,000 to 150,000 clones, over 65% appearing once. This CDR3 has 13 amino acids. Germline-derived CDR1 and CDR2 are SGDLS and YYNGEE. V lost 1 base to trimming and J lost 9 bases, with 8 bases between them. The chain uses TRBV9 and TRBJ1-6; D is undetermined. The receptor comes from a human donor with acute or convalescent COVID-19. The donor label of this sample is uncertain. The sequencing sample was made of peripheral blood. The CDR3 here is CASSVSLGSPLHF. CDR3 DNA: TGTGCCAGCAGCGTAAGTCTAGGTTCACCCCTCCACTTT.